This T cell receptor beta chain was sequenced in a study of T cell responses to AZD1222 COVID-19 vaccine. On this clone itself: What it binds is not known.

Profiled with immunoSEQ multiplex PCR; TCRdb holds only in-frame clones, not every one. The sample holds about 74,000 clones, roughly 89% seen once. Study-level points and caveats: Rises in breadth and depth of Spike-specific TCRs came after two AZD1222 doses.

This sequence was found in an adult in good health. The sequenced sample was peripheral blood, obtained on day 0 of AZD1222 vaccination.

The CDR3 region has the DNA TGTGCCAGCAGTTACTTGGGCGACCAAGAGACCCAGTACTTC. Its translation is CASSYLGDQETQYF. The V gene is TRBV6-2 or TRBV6-3, the J gene TRBJ2-5; D call uncertain. The germline V gene encodes CDR1 MNHEY and CDR2 SVGEGT. Trimming shortened V by 1 base and J by 0 bases, and 6 bases separated the two germline ends. The CDR3 sequence is 14 residues long.